This passage covers 9 T cell receptor beta chains from one sample sequenced in a study of post-analysis software for immune sequencing data. Study-wide findings and caveats: Roughly five TRBV segments were significantly more frequent in patients than in controls. TRBV5-6, TRBV5-1 and TRBV20-1 were among these segments.

No antigen is known for these receptors. Incorporated into the TCR beta cDNA libraries were unique molecular identifiers, which served to reduce PCR and sequencing biases. TCRdb re-analysed the PCR reads in MiXCR, keeping a single row per CDR3 protein. This table has about 820,000 distinct CDR3 sequences, around 53% appearing once. Sequencing was done on a sample of blood. Receptor source: a girl aged 10 to 17 with multiple sclerosis.

The chain joins TRBV20-1 to TRBJ2-1; TRBD1 or TRBD2 may be the D gene (6 bases each). Germline V gene sequence: CDR1 DFQATT, CDR2 SNEGSKA (reference sequence). With 0 bases removed from V and 7 bases from J, the gap between germline ends came to 19 bases. The length of the CDR3 is 16 residues. The CDR3 reads CSARDLVAGHRNEQFF. CDR3 nucleotide sequence: TGCAGTGCTAGAGATCTCGTGGCGGGACATAGGAATGAGCAGTTCTTC.

V is TRBV5-1 and J is TRBJ2-3, with 10 nucleotides matching TRBD2. The V gene end was trimmed by 0 bases and the J gene end by 4 bases; junction bases not matched to a gene: 14. The germline V gene encodes CDR1 SGHRS and CDR2 YFSETQ. CDR3 length: 19 amino acids. Written as DNA, the CDR3 is TGCGCCAGCAGCTTGGAGCCCTCCTGGAGCGGGGGGGTCGCAGATACGCAGTATTTT. This codes for CASSLEPSWSGGVADTQYF.

V gene TRBV12-3 or TRBV12-4 combines with J gene TRBJ2-3; TRBD1 aligns across 9 bases. This CDR3 is built from 15 residues. The J segment lost 7 bases and the V segment lost 7 bases, leaving 12 bases of the junction unmatched. The DNA for the CDR3 is TGTGCCAGCACCAAGGAGGGGACAGGGAGGAATACGCAGTATTTT. Protein product: CASTKEGTGRNTQYF.

This clonotype was seen a few times. The chain employs TRBV6-2 or TRBV6-3 and TRBJ2-3; D might be TRBD1 or TRBD2, each matching 6 bases. Germline V gene lookup returns CDR1 MNHEY and CDR2 SVGEGT. V lost 6 bases to trimming and J lost 0 bases, with 16 bases between them. The CDR3 sequence is 16 residues long. The CDR3 sequence is CASRAIRGLSTDTQYF. Here the CDR3 DNA reads TGTGCCAGCAGAGCCATACGGGGGCTTAGCACAGATACGCAGTATTTT.

The chain recombines TRBV7-6 with TRBJ2-5, with a possible D match to TRBD2 (6 bases). With the DNA end fitting TRBJ2-7 better, the J assignment may be wrong. The CDR3 consists of 15 residues. CDR1 SGHVS and CDR2 FNYEAQ come from the germline V gene. As DNA, the CDR3 is TGTGCCAGCAGCGGAGACACTAGCCCTCACTACGAGCAGTACTTC. It yields the protein CASSGDTSPHYEQYF.

The CDR3 DNA reads as TGCAGTGCTAGACAGGATGGCACCTATGGCTACACCTTC. Protein sequence: CSARQDGTYGYTF. The chain carries TRBV20-1 and TRBJ1-2, with D uncertain. This CDR3 is built from 13 residues. Germline V gene data show CDR1 as DFQATT and CDR2 as SNEGSKA (reference sequence). Trimming took off 2 bases at V and 4 bases at J, with 11 bases between the two ends.

This clonotype was seen only a few times. The chain uses TRBV4-2 and TRBJ2-5; 8 bases fit TRBD2. The CDR3 length is 18 residues. J gave up 3 bases and V 0 bases, and 12 bases lay outside the gene matches. The germline gives CDR1 LGHNA, CDR2 YNFKEQ. CDR3 sequence reads: CASSQDRPGLGAKETQYF. CDR3 DNA sequence: TGTGCCAGCAGCCAAGACCGACCGGGACTAGGGGCGAAAGAGACCCAGTACTTC.

The chain carries TRBV3-1 and TRBJ2-7, with a weak D call TRBD2 (5 bases). The CDR3 has 14 amino acids. V shed 3 bases and J shed 7 bases, with 16 bases lying between them. CDR1 and CDR2 (germline): LGHDT, YNNKEL (reference sequence). For the CDR3, the DNA is TGTGCCAGCAGCCACTCAACGGGGAATGGTGAGCAGTACTTC. Translating it yields CASSHSTGNGEQYF.

CDR3 in amino acids: CASSLAGLPKNNEQFF. The CDR3 DNA follows: TGTGCCAGCAGCTTGGCCGGTTTACCCAAAAACAATGAGCAGTTCTTC. The chain carries TRBV5-5 and TRBJ2-1, with D unclear. There are 16 residues in the CDR3. The germline V gene has CDR1 SGHKS and CDR2 YYEKEE (reference sequence). V was clipped by 0 bases and J by 5 bases, with 15 bases between them.